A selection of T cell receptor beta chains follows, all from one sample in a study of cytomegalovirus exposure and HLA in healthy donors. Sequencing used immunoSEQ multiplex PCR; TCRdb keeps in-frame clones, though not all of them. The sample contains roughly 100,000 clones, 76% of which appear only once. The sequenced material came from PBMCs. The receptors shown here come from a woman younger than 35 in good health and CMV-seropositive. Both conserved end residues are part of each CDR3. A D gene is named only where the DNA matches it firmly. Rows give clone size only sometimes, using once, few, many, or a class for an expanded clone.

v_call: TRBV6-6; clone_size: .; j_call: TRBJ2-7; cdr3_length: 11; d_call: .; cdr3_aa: CASSYQNEQYF; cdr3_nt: TGTGCCAGCAGTTATCAAAACGAGCAGTACTTC
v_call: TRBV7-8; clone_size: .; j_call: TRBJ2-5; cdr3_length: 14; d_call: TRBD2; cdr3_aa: CASSSVAGQETQYF; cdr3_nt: TGTGCCAGCAGCTCGGTAGCGGGACAAGAGACCCAGTACTTC
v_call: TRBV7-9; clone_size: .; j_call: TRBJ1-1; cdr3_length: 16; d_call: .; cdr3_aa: CASSPHNAGANTEAFF; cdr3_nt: TGTGCCAGCAGCCCCCACAATGCAGGGGCGAACACTGAAGCTTTCTTT
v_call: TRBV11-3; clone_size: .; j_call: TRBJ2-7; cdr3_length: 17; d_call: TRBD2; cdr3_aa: CASSPKPGLADSYEQYF; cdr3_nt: TGTGCCAGCAGCCCGAAACCGGGACTAGCGGACTCCTACGAGCAGTACTTC
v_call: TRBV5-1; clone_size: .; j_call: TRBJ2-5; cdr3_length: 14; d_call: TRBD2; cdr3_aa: CASSLAGVGETQYF; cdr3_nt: TGCGCCAGCAGCCTAGCGGGAGTGGGGGAGACCCAGTACTTC
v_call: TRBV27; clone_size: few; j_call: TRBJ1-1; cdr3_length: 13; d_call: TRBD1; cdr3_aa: CASSPQGLSEAFF; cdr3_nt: TGTGCCAGCAGTCCACAGGGGCTCTCTGAAGCTTTCTTT
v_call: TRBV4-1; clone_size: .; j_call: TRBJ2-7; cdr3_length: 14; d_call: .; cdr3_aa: CASSQVAGSYEQYF; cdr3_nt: TGCGCCAGCAGCCAAGTGGCGGGAAGCTACGAGCAGTACTTC
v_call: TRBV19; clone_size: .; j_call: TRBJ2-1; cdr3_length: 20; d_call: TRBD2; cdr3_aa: CASSIGLAGGHPSSYNEQFF; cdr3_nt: TGTGCCAGTAGTATAGGACTAGCGGGAGGGCACCCGAGCTCCTACAATGAGCAGTTCTTC
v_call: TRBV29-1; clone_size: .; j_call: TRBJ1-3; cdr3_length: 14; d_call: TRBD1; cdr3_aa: CSVVGQSSGNTIYF; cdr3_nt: TGCAGCGTTGTGGGACAGAGCTCTGGAAACACCATATATTTT
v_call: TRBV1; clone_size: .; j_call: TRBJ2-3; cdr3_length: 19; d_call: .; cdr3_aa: CTSSQVLMTGRSSTDTQYF; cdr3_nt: TGCACCAGCAGCCAAGTCTTAATGACGGGGAGGTCTAGCACAGATACGCAGTATTTT
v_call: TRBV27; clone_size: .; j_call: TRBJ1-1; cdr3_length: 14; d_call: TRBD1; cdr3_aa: CASSIQGENTEAFF; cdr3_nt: TGTGCCAGCAGCATACAGGGGGAGAACACTGAAGCTTTCTTT
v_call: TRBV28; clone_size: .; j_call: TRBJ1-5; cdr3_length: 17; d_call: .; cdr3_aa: CASRPLGGGYSNQPQHF; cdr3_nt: TGTGCCAGCAGGCCCCTGGGGGGAGGGTATAGCAATCAGCCCCAGCATTTT
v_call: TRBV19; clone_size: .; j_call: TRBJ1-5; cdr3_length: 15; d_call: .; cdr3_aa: CASSIEAQSNQPQHF; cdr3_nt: TGTGCCAGTAGTATAGAGGCACAGTCCAATCAGCCCCAGCATTTT
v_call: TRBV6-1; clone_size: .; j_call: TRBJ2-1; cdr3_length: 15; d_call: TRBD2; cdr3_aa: CASSELAGGPLRQFF; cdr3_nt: TGTGCCAGCAGTGAACTGGCGGGAGGGCCTCTAAGGCAGTTCTTC
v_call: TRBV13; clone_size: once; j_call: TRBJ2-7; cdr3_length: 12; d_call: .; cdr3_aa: CASSSNPYEQYF; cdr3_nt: TGTGCCAGCAGCTCCAACCCCTACGAGCAGTACTTC
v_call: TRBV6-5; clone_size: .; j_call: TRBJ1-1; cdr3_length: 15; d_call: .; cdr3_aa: CASSYSKGLGTEAFF; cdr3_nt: TGTGCCAGCAGTTACTCCAAGGGGCTTGGGACTGAAGCTTTCTTT
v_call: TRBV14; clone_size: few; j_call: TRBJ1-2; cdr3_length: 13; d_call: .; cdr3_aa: CASSPMGAYGYTF; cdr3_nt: TGTGCCAGCAGCCCCATGGGAGCCTATGGCTACACCTTC
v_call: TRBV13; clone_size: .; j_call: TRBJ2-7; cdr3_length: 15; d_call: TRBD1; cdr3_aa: CASSPAGTGPYEQYF; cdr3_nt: TGTGCCAGCAGCCCAGCCGGGACAGGGCCCTACGAGCAGTACTTC
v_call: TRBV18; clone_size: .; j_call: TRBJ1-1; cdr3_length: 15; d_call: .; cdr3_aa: CASSPISGSNTEAFF; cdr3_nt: TGTGCCAGCTCACCAATTTCTGGCAGTAACACTGAAGCTTTCTTT
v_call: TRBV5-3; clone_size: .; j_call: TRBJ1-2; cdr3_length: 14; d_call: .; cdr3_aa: CASPRRGTPHGYTF; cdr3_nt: TGTGCCAGTCCCCGGCGGGGGACCCCCCATGGCTACACCTTC
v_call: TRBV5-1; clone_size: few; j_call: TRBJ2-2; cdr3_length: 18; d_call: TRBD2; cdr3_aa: CASSQTSGRAIDTGELFF; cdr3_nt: TGCGCCAGCAGCCAGACTAGCGGGAGGGCCATTGACACCGGGGAGCTGTTTTTT
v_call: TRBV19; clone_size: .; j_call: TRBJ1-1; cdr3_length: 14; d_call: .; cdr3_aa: CASSKNGPNTEAFF; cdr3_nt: TGTGCCAGTAGTAAAAATGGCCCGAACACTGAAGCTTTCTTT
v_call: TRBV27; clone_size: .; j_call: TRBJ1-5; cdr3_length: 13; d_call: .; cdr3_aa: CATGTTGNQPQHF; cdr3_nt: TGTGCCACCGGGACAACAGGCAATCAGCCCCAGCATTTT
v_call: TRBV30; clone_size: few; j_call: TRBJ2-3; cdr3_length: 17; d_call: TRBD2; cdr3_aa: CAWNDFETSGRTDTQYF; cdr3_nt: TGTGCCTGGAACGACTTTGAGACTAGCGGGAGGACAGATACGCAGTATTTT